Each of the 29 T cell receptor beta chains below was sequenced from the same sample in a study of shared clonotypes between healthy human individuals. The data were produced by immunoSEQ multiplex PCR, yet TCRdb's version contains in-frame clones alone and is incomplete. Of about 1.1 million clones in the sample, about 80% were seen once. Sample: memory CD4+ T cells from PBMCs. This sample's subset: CD45RA-negative fraction. The origin of the receptors is a man between 18 and 29 years old in good health. Some clones in this sample may be carry-over from other donors' samples.

V is TRBV6-1 and J is TRBJ2-7, with D unresolved. The germline gives CDR1 MNHNS, CDR2 SASEGT. The CDR3 totals 13 residues. V was cut by 7 bases and J by 0 bases, with 10 bases left in between. The CDR3 nucleotides read TGTGCCAGCACGTTTTCGGGCTCCTACGAGCAGTACTTC. Its translation: CASTFSGSYEQYF.

The chain employs TRBV6-6 and TRBJ2-7, with unresolved D. V shed 3 bases and J shed 0 bases, with 9 bases lying between them. Looked up from germline, CDR1 is MNHNY and CDR2 is SVGAGI (reference sequence). CDR3 size: 14 residues. This CDR3 reads CASSYGRNSYEQYF. DNA for the CDR3: TGTGCCAGCAGTTATGGCAGGAACTCCTACGAGCAGTACTTC.

This clone was recorded only once. The gene calls are TRBV6-5 and TRBJ2-1, with D perhaps assigned TRBD1 or TRBD2 (6 bases each). Germline V gene data show CDR1 as MNHEY and CDR2 as SVGAGI. V lost 2 bases and J 7 bases, leaving 15 bases between the germline ends. This CDR3 is built from 15 residues. CDR3 DNA sequence: TGTGCCAGCAGTTACGGCGGGACACTGTTTAATGAGCAGTTCTTC. Amino acid sequence: CASSYGGTLFNEQFF.

The chain uses TRBV2 and TRBJ1-1, with D unclear. The CDR3 sequence is 13 residues long. CDR1 is SNHLY and CDR2 is FYNNEI in the germline V gene. The V and J ends lost 8 bases and 6 bases respectively, with 16 bases between them. CDR3 loop: CASLAQARAEAFF. CDR3 sequence (DNA): TGTGCCAGCCTAGCTCAGGCTCGCGCTGAAGCTTTCTTT. The variable domain in full, with the rest retrieved from reference TRBV2 and TRBJ1-1, is EPEVTQTPSHQVTQMGQEVILRCVPISNHLYFYWYRQILGQKVEFLVSFYNNEISEKSEIFDDQFSVERPDGSNFTLKIRSTKLEDSAMYFCASLAQARAEAFFGQGTRLTVV.

The CDR3 DNA reads as TGTGCCAGCAGCCTGGGACTAGCAGAAAGAGATACGCAGTATTTT. Its translation: CASSLGLAERDTQYF. V is TRBV11-3 and J is TRBJ2-3; 9 bases agree with TRBD2. CDR3 length: 15 residues. Unmatched junction bases numbered 8, after V lost 5 bases and J lost 5 bases. Germline V gene data show CDR1 as SGHNT and CDR2 as YENEEA.

This clone was detected only a few times. The rearrangement joins TRBV7-9 to TRBJ2-3; TRBD2 is a possible D gene (6 bases). The CDR3 extends over 15 amino acids. V was shortened by 5 bases and J by 11 bases, with 23 bases between the two germline ends. Germline assignment: CDR1 SEHNR and CDR2 FQNEAQ (reference sequence). Written as DNA, the CDR3 is TGTGCCAGCAGCCCATTAGAAGAGCCTCGGGGGTGGCAGTATTTT. Translation: CASSPLEEPRGWQYF.

Comment on this clone: Other DNA variants within this sample encode the same CDR3. The chain has TRBV7-2 and TRBJ1-1; D is undetermined. Trimming removed 5 bases at V and 0 bases at J, with 7 bases between. There are 13 residues in the CDR3. CDR1 and CDR2 (germline): SGHTA, FQGNSA. The CDR3 region is CASSREMNTEAFF. The CDR3 bases are TGTGCCAGCAGCCGGGAGATGAACACTGAAGCTTTCTTT. Variable domain in full (rest from reference TRBV7-2 and TRBJ1-1): GAGVSQSPSNKVTEKGKDVELRCDPISGHTALYWYRQSLGQGLEFLIYFQGNSAPDKSGLPSDRFSAERTGGSVSTLTIQRTQQEDSAVYLCASSREMNTEAFFGQGTRLTVV.

The sample holds a few counts of this clone. The sample has other DNA sequences that encode this CDR3 too. The V call is TRBV5-1, the J call TRBJ2-7, with D possibly being TRBD2 (5 bases). This CDR3 is built from 14 residues. CDR1 is SGHRS and CDR2 is YFSETQ in the germline V gene. Between the trimmed V and J ends, which lost 4 bases and 1 base, there was a span of 12 bases. The CDR3 DNA reads TGCGCCAGCAGCCAAGGCCCGGGGTCCTACGAGCAGTACTTC. Its translation is CASSQGPGSYEQYF.

The CDR3 sequence: CASSKGTSGSYEQFF. The DNA for the CDR3 is TGTGCCAGCAGCAAAGGGACTAGCGGGAGCTATGAGCAGTTCTTC. V gene TRBV2 combines with J gene TRBJ2-1, with 14 bases matching TRBD2. The germline gives CDR1 SNHLY, CDR2 FYNNEI. V dropped 6 bases and J dropped 8; count of bases not matched to a gene: 6. The CDR3 length is 15 residues.

The chain combines TRBV29-1 with TRBJ2-7, with no clear D. V lost 2 bases and J lost 4, with 15 bases in between. The CDR3 is made up of 14 amino acids. Germline CDR1 SQVTM, CDR2 ANQGSEA. DNA of the CDR3: TGCAGCGTTGAACCCTTTTCAGGAAGTTACGAGCAGTACTTC. It yields the protein CSVEPFSGSYEQYF.

The V gene is TRBV28, the J gene TRBJ2-7; 12 bases are shared with TRBD1. This CDR3 comprises 16 residues. V lost 9 bases, J lost 5 bases, and 14 bases stayed unmatched. Germline V CDR1 and CDR2: MDHEN, SYDVKM. The DNA of the CDR3 is TGTGCCAGTATCCAGACCCCGGGACAGGGGGCACACGAGCAGTACTTC. Its translation: CASIQTPGQGAHEQYF.

This clone was observed a few times. The rearrangement uses TRBV15 and TRBJ1-2; D may be TRBD1 (6 bases). Germline CDR1 LNHNV, CDR2 YYDKDF (reference sequence). Trimming took off 0 bases at V and 8 bases at J, with 10 bases between the two ends. The CDR3 is 13 residues long. The chain's CDR3 is CATSRDRQGGYTF. DNA of the CDR3: TGTGCCACCAGCAGAGATCGGCAGGGGGGCTACACCTTC.

This chain uses TRBV7-3 with TRBJ2-2, with unresolved D. The CDR3 has 17 residues. In germline, CDR1 is SGHTA, CDR2 FQGTGA. Trimming pared 2 bases from V and 7 bases from J, leaving 20 bases between. DNA for the CDR3: TGTGCCAGCAGCTTACAGTTATCCCTTGAGGTTGGCGGGGAGCTGTTTTTT. Translating gives CASSLQLSLEVGGELFF.

This clone was counted a single time. CDR3 loop: CASSGFSGMNTGELFF. In nucleotides, the CDR3 is TGTGCCAGCAGCGGATTTAGCGGGATGAACACCGGGGAGCTGTTTTTT. This chain joins TRBV9 and TRBJ2-2; 8 nucleotides agree with TRBD2. Germline values: CDR1 SGDLS, CDR2 YYNGEE. The junction had 5 bases not matched to a gene; V was cut back by 3 bases and J by 1 base. The CDR3 has 16 amino acids.

In this sample, this clone turned up once. The CDR3 sequence: CASSLSRLNTEAFF. The CDR3 DNA reads TGTGCCAGCAGTTTATCAAGGCTAAACACTGAAGCTTTCTTT. V gene TRBV27 combines with J gene TRBJ1-1; no firm D call. The germline V gene has CDR1 MNHEY and CDR2 SMNVEV (reference sequence). V was clipped by 0 bases and J by 2 bases, with 7 bases between them. This CDR3 comprises 14 residues.

This clone has more than one count but fewer than ten. This chain connects TRBV7-9 to TRBJ1-5; D remains ambiguous. Germline CDR1 is SEHNR and CDR2 is FQNEAQ (reference sequence). The CDR3 runs to 12 residues. V lost 3 bases to trimming and J lost 6 bases, with 6 bases between them. The DNA for the CDR3 is TGTGCCAGCAGCTTTATAGGTCAGCCCCAGCATTTT. Amino acid sequence: CASSFIGQPQHF.

DNA of the CDR3: TGTGCCAGCCAGCGAGTAAGGGGGGACAATGAGCAGTTCTTC. Encoded protein: CASQRVRGDNEQFF. J is TRBJ2-1 and V is TRBV2, with D perhaps TRBD1 or TRBD2 (6 bases each). The CDR3 has 14 residues. Germline CDR1 reads SNHLY; CDR2 reads FYNNEI. V lost 8 bases to trimming and J lost 5 bases, with 16 bases between them.

This clone occurred once. This sample also contains other DNA sequences that code for the same CDR3. The chain joins TRBV15 to TRBJ2-3; D tentatively reads TRBD1 or TRBD2 (5 bases each). The CDR3 covers 15 residues. Germline CDR1 is LNHNV and CDR2 is YYDKDF (reference sequence). V lost 0 bases to trimming and J lost 5 bases, with 12 bases between them. DNA for the CDR3: TGTGCCACCAGCAGAGATCAGGGAGCAAGAGATACGCAGTATTTT. Translated: CATSRDQGARDTQYF.

The genes are TRBV28 and TRBJ2-3, with 10 bases fitting TRBD2. CDR1 is MDHEN, CDR2 SYDVKM, per germline. This CDR3 region has 16 residues. V was clipped by 2 bases and J by 7 bases; unmatched bases: 9. The CDR3 DNA is TGTGCCAGCAGTTTAGGGTTGGCTAGCGGGAGTCATACGCAGTATTTT. It is translated as CASSLGLASGSHTQYF.

This clone was observed once. The chain joins TRBV7-2 to TRBJ2-7; possibly TRBD2 for D (6 bases). The germline CDR1 and CDR2 sequences are SGHTA and FQGNSA. The V gene lost 5 bases and the J gene lost 12 bases, with 17 bases spanning the gap. CDR3 size: 12 residues. The CDR3 DNA reads TGTGCCAGCAGCGCCACTAGCAGGAGTCTGTACTTC. Translation: CASSATSRSLYF.

The gene calls are TRBV27 and TRBJ2-1; 12 bases are a match to TRBD2. Looked up from germline, CDR1 is MNHEY and CDR2 is SMNVEV (reference sequence). This CDR3 region has 15 residues. The V segment lost 6 bases and the J segment 7 bases; nucleotides outside the gene matches: 7. The CDR3 nucleotides are TGTGCCAGCAGAGTGCTGACTAGCGGGAGAAATGAGCAGTTCTTC. This translates into CASRVLTSGRNEQFF.

The rearrangement joins TRBV11-2 to TRBJ2-1; 7 bases align to TRBD1. V shed 3 bases, J shed 3 bases, and the junction held 8 bases outside the gene matches. This CDR3 has 16 residues. CDR1 and CDR2 from the germline V gene are SGHAT and FQNNGV. The CDR3 protein is CASSFPGRQGYNEQFF. CDR3 DNA sequence: TGTGCCAGCAGCTTCCCGGGGAGACAGGGCTACAATGAGCAGTTCTTC.

This clone was recorded at least ten times. The chain carries TRBV5-5 and TRBJ2-7, with 9 bases lining up with TRBD2. The CDR3 sequence is 14 residues long. Germline CDR1 reads SGHKS; CDR2 reads YYEKEE (reference sequence). J gave up 6 bases and V 2 bases, and 6 bases lay outside the gene matches. Written as DNA, the CDR3 is TGTGCCAGCAGCTTTAGCGGGAGTGATTCCGAGCAGTACTTC. The encoded protein is CASSFSGSDSEQYF.

This chain links TRBV10-3 with TRBJ2-2; 10 bases fit TRBD2. V shed 11 bases, J shed 6 bases, and the junction held 6 bases outside the gene matches. The CDR3 covers 13 residues. The V gene's germline CDR1 is ENHRY and CDR2 SYGVKD. Written as DNA, the CDR3 is TGTGCCGCCGGGACTAGCGAGGCCGGGGAGCTGTTTTTT. Translation gives CAAGTSEAGELFF.

This chain joins TRBV28 and TRBJ2-1; 10 bases align to TRBD2. The length of the CDR3 is 17 residues. Trimming cost V 5 bases and J 2 bases; bases outside gene matches: 9. Germline CDR1 MDHEN, CDR2 SYDVKM. The DNA for the CDR3 is TGTGCCAGCAGTCCTAGCGGGAGTGCCTCTCCCTACAATGAGCAGTTCTTC. Translating it yields CASSPSGSASPYNEQFF.

The chain employs TRBV7-9 and TRBJ1-4; 7 bases are a match to TRBD1. V lost 3 bases, J lost 0 bases, and 4 bases stayed unmatched. The CDR3 extends over 16 amino acids. Germline V gives CDR1 SEHNR, CDR2 FQNEAQ (reference sequence). The CDR3 DNA is TGTGCCAGCAGCTTCCCCGGGACAGCAACTAATGAAAAACTGTTTTTT. It specifies CASSFPGTATNEKLFF.

The rearrangement joins TRBV2 to TRBJ2-7, with 8 bases fitting TRBD1. The CDR3 has 14 amino acids. CDR1 is SNHLY and CDR2 is FYNNEI in the germline V gene. V lost 6 bases, J lost 4 bases, and 8 bases stayed unmatched. The chain's CDR3 is CASSYRGNGYEQYF. CDR3 in DNA: TGTGCCAGCAGCTACAGGGGGAATGGGTACGAGCAGTACTTC.

This clone was counted only a few times. V usage is TRBV4-3 and J usage is TRBJ2-5; possibly TRBD1 or TRBD2 for D (6 bases each). CDR1 and CDR2 (germline): LGHNA, YSLEER. This CDR3 has 13 amino acids. Trimming took 10 bases from V and 5 from J, leaving 17 bases between them. CDR3 region: CATSRVGGETQYF. As DNA, the CDR3 is TGCGCCACGTCCCGCGTCGGGGGCGAGACCCAGTACTTC.

CDR3 loop: CASSQARGFGANVLTF. The CDR3 nucleotides are TGCGCCAGCAGCCAAGCGAGGGGCTTTGGGGCCAACGTCCTGACTTTC. V gene TRBV4-1 combines with J gene TRBJ2-6; D may correspond to TRBD1 or TRBD2 (5 bases each). Per the germline V gene, CDR1 is MGHRA and CDR2 is YSYEKL. CDR3 size: 16 residues. The ends were cut back, 1 base at V and 3 bases at J, with 10 bases in the middle.